A single sample gave rise to the 11 T cell receptor beta chains below, sequenced in a study of blood T cell repertoires in COVID-19. Assay: immunoSEQ multiplex PCR; the TCRdb copy retains only in-frame clones and omits some. The sample includes 150,000 to 200,000 clones, around 84% seen only once; the top ten take around 6.1%. The sequencing sample was made of PBMCs or T cells enriched from blood (not recorded which). These receptor sequences come from a man aged 35-49 years who had recovered from COVID-19.

The chain couples TRBV5-1 to TRBJ2-1; perhaps TRBD2 as D (5 bases). Germline V gene data show CDR1 as SGHRS and CDR2 as YFSETQ. This CDR3 contains 13 residues. V was clipped by 0 bases and J by 11 bases, with 12 bases between them. This CDR3 is CASSLEFGEKQFF. The CDR3 DNA follows: TGCGCCAGCAGCTTGGAGTTCGGGGAGAAGCAGTTCTTC.

The chain has TRBV2 and TRBJ2-2; 7 bases fit TRBD1. This CDR3 contains 16 residues. Unmatched junction bases numbered 8, after V lost 7 bases and J lost 0 bases. The germline gives CDR1 SNHLY, CDR2 FYNNEI. CDR3 DNA sequence: TGTGCCAGCAAATCGGGACAGCCAACGAACACCGGGGAGCTGTTTTTT. Translated: CASKSGQPTNTGELFF.

Concerning this clone itself: Other DNA sequences within the sample encode an identical CDR3. This sequence joins TRBV30 and TRBJ1-5; TRBD1 might be the D (6 bases). The length of the CDR3 is 13 residues. The germline V gene has CDR1 GTSNPN and CDR2 SVGIG (reference sequence). V gave up 2 bases and J gave up 4 bases, with 9 bases separating them. Here the CDR3 reads CAWSTQGNQPQHF. The CDR3 DNA reads TGTGCCTGGAGTACGCAGGGGAATCAGCCCCAGCATTTT.

The chain is built from TRBV3-1 (or the pseudogene TRBV3-2) and TRBJ2-7, with D unresolved. This CDR3 is 12 amino acids long. Germline lookup yields CDR1 LGHDT and CDR2 YNNKEL (reference sequence). Trimming removed 2 bases from V and 7 bases from J, with 9 bases in between. Written as DNA, the CDR3 is TGTGCCAGCAGCCAAATAGCTACGGAGCAGTACTTC. Translated: CASSQIATEQYF.

This clone was counted only a few times. The rearrangement joins TRBV5-5 to TRBJ2-2; D ambiguous. The germline CDR1 and CDR2 sequences are SGHKS and YYEKEE (reference sequence). This CDR3 contains 13 residues. V was shortened by 0 bases and J by 5 bases, with 5 bases between the two germline ends. Here the CDR3 reads CASSLGDTGELFF. Here the CDR3 DNA reads TGTGCCAGCAGCTTGGGAGATACCGGGGAGCTGTTTTTT.

The rearrangement joins TRBV6-6 to TRBJ2-3; TRBD2 agrees at 10 bases. The CDR3 length is 13 residues. CDR1 MNHNY and CDR2 SVGAGI come from the germline V gene (reference sequence). V lost 8 bases to trimming and J lost 1 base; unmatched junction nucleotides: 0. The CDR3 loop is CASGTSGTDTQYF. For the CDR3, the DNA is TGTGCCAGCGGGACTAGCGGCACAGATACGCAGTATTTT.

The V and J genes are TRBV19 and TRBJ1-4, with TRBD1 matching 9 bases. Germline V CDR1 and CDR2: LNHDA, SQIVND (reference sequence). The CDR3 totals 14 residues. Germline trimming cut 6 bases from V and 7 bases from J; bases unmatched to any gene: 6. The CDR3 here is CASRPTGGREKLFF. The DNA for the CDR3 is TGTGCCAGTAGACCGACAGGGGGACGTGAAAAACTGTTTTTT.

Only a few counts were recorded for this clone. The genes are TRBV18 and TRBJ2-7; TRBD1 agrees at 11 bases. CDR3 length equals 15 residues. Trimming took 5 bases from V and 6 from J; bases not matched to a gene: 9. Germline lookup yields CDR1 KGHSH and CDR2 LQKENI. CDR3 bases: TGTGCCAGCTCAGAAGGACAGGGGGCGTCGAGCGAGCAGTACGTC. Protein sequence: CASSEGQGASSEQYV.

As DNA, the CDR3 is TGTGCCAGTTCCCGGGACAACGAGTCGGGCTACGTC. It codes for CASSRDNESGYV. The chain recombines TRBV28 with TRBJ2-7, with a tentative D call TRBD1 (6 bases). CDR1 and CDR2 from the germline V gene are MDHEN and SYDVKM. The CDR3 is made up of 12 amino acids. Trimming took 9 bases from V and 13 from J, leaving 22 bases between them.

The gene calls are TRBV9 and TRBJ2-3; D unclear. Germline values: CDR1 SGDLS, CDR2 YYNGEE. The CDR3 is 14 amino acids. V dropped 2 bases and J dropped 3 bases, with 10 bases sitting between them. CDR3 DNA sequence: TGTGCCAGCAGCGTCGAGCCCCTTACAGATACGCAGTATTTT. This codes for CASSVEPLTDTQYF.

V usage is TRBV3-1 (or the pseudogene TRBV3-2) and J usage is TRBJ2-1; D gene uncertain. CDR1 LGHDT and CDR2 YNNKEL come from the germline V gene (reference sequence). V was cut by 2 bases and J by 0 bases, with 11 bases left in between. The CDR3 totals 16 residues. The DNA for the CDR3 is TGTGCCAGCAGCCAATCTTACGCGAGCTCCTACAATGAGCAGTTCTTC. Residues: CASSQSYASSYNEQFF.